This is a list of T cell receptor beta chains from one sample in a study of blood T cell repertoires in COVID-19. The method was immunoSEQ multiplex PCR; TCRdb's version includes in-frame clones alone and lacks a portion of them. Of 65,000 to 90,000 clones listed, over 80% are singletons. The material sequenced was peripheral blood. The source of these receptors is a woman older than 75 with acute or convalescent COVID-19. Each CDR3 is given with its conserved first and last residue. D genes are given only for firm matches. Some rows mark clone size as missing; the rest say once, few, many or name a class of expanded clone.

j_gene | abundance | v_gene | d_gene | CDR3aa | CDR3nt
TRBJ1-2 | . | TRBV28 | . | CASSLTDYGYTF | TGTGCCAGCAGTTTAACGGACTATGGCTACACCTTC
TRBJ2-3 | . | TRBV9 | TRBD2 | CASSEGGLAGGITDTQYF | TGTGCCAGCAGCGAGGGGGGACTAGCGGGAGGGATCACAGATACGCAGTATTTT
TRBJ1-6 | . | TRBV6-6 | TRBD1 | CASSWHTGDGSPLHF | TGTGCCAGCAGTTGGCACACAGGGGACGGATCACCCCTCCACTTT
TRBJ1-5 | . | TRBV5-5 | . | CASSLVQGRGHQPQHF | TGTGCCAGCAGCTTGGTTCAGGGGCGAGGACATCAGCCCCAGCATTTT
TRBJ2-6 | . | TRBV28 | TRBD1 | CASSYRDRGSGANVLTF | TGTGCCAGCAGTTACCGGGACAGGGGGTCTGGGGCCAACGTCCTGACTTTC
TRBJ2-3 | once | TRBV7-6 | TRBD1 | CASSLVTGVPDTQYF | TGTGCCAGCAGCTTAGTGACAGGGGTTCCAGATACGCAGTATTTT
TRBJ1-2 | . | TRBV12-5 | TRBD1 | CASALTGGNGYTF | TGTGCTAGTGCCTTGACAGGGGGTAATGGCTACACCTTC
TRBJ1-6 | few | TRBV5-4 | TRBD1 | CASSGGQGGNSPLHF | TGTGCCAGCAGCGGGGGACAGGGTGGCAATTCACCCCTCCACTTT
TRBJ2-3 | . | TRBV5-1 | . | CASSLDTEDTQYF | TGCGCCAGCAGCTTGGACACAGAAGATACGCAGTATTTT
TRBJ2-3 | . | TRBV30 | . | CAWSESDNTQYF | TGTGCCTGGAGTGAATCGGACAATACGCAGTATTTT
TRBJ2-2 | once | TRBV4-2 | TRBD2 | CASSQDNYSGGGGAGELFF | TGTGCCAGCAGCCAAGATAACTACAGCGGGGGAGGAGGAGCCGGGGAGCTGTTTTTT
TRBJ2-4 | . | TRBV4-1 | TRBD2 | CASSRQGLAGSAKNIQYF | TGCGCCAGCAGCCGACAGGGACTAGCAGGGTCGGCCAAAAACATTCAGTACTTC
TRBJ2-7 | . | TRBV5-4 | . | CASSYLDTSYEQYF | TGTGCCAGCAGCTATCTAGATACGTCCTACGAGCAGTACTTC
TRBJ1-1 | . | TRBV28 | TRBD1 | CASRTQGAGNTEAFF | TGTGCCAGCAGAACACAGGGGGCTGGGAACACTGAAGCTTTCTTT
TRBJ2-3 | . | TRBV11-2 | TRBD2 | CASSLLAGAADTQYF | TGTGCCAGCAGCCTACTAGCGGGAGCCGCAGATACGCAGTATTTT
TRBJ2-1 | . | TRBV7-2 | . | CASSFGTQYNEQFF | TGTGCCAGCAGCTTCGGGACTCAGTACAATGAGCAGTTCTTC
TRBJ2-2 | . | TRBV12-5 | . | CASGLVRGPWWELFF | TGTGCTAGTGGTTTGGTACGAGGCCCCTGGTGGGAGCTGTTTTTT
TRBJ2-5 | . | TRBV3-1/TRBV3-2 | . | CASSQDQARETQYF | TGTGCCAGCAGCCAAGATCAAGCACGGGAGACCCAGTACTTC
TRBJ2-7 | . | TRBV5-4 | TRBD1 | CASSLYDRGAYEQYF | TGTGCCAGCAGCTTATACGACAGGGGAGCCTACGAGCAGTACTTC
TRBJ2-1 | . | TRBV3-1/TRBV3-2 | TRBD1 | CASSHGQGLHNEQFF | TGTGCCAGCAGCCATGGACAGGGGTTGCACAATGAGCAGTTCTTC
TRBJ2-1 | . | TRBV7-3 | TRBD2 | CASSLKREYNEQFF | TGTGCCAGCAGCTTAAAGCGGGAGTACAATGAGCAGTTCTTC
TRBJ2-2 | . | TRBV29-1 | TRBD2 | CSVERAGGPYTGELFF | TGCAGCGTTGAAAGAGCGGGAGGGCCCTACACCGGGGAGCTGTTTTTT
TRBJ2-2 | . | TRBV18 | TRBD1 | CASSPPAGGTGELFF | TGTGCCAGCTCACCACCGGCAGGGGGCACCGGGGAGCTGTTTTTT
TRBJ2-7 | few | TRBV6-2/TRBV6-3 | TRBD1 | CASSYSQGAYEQYF | TGTGCCAGCAGTTACTCGCAGGGGGCCTACGAGCAGTACTTC
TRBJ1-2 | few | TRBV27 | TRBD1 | CASSPRQGSYGYTF | TGTGCCAGCAGCCCACGACAGGGCAGCTATGGCTACACCTTC
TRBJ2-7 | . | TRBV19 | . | CASSIGGESHEQYF | TGTGCCAGTAGTATAGGGGGGGAGAGCCACGAGCAGTACTTC
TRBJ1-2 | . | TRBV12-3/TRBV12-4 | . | CASSSGYYGYTF | TGTGCCAGCAGTTCCGGGTACTATGGCTACACCTTC
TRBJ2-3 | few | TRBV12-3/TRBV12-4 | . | CASSSSGTDTQYF | TGTGCCAGCAGTTCGAGCGGCACAGATACGCAGTATTTT
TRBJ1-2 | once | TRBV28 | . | CASSPDSNYGYTF | TGTGCCAGCAGCCCAGACAGTAACTATGGCTACACCTTC
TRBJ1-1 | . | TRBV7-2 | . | CASSRGRTPRGEAFF | TGTGCCAGCAGCCGTGGGAGGACGCCGAGGGGTGAAGCTTTCTTT
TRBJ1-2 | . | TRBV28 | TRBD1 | CASSSGTDFYGYTF | TGTGCCAGCAGCTCAGGGACAGACTTCTATGGCTACACCTTC
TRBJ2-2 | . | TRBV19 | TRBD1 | CASDRGDTGELFF | TGTGCCAGCGACAGGGGGGACACCGGGGAGCTGTTTTTT
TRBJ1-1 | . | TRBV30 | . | CAWRRGGLMNTEAFF | TGTGCCTGGAGGAGGGGGGGACTGATGAACACTGAAGCTTTCTTT
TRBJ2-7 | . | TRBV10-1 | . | CASSGSVDGEQYF | TGCGCCAGCAGCGGGAGTGTGGATGGCGAGCAGTACTTC
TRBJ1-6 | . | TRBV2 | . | CASRGRGDFGSPLHF | TGTGCCAGCAGGGGCCGGGGAGATTTTGGGTCACCCCTCCACTTT
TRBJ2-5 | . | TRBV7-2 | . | CASSPLSRGLSWETQYF | TGTGCCAGCAGCCCACTGAGCAGGGGATTGTCCTGGGAGACCCAGTACTTC
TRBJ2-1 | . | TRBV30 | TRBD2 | CAWRVVAGYNEQFF | TGTGCCTGGAGGGTAGTAGCGGGGTACAATGAGCAGTTCTTC
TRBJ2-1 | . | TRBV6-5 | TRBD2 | CASGSSGRNEQFF | TGTGCCAGCGGGTCTAGCGGGAGAAATGAGCAGTTCTTC
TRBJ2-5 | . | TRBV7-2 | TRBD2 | CASSLVGGGAQYF | TGTGCCAGCAGCTTAGTCGGCGGGGGGGCCCAGTACTTC
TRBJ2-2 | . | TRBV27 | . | CATRAGSNTGELFF | TGTGCCACCCGGGCAGGGTCGAACACCGGGGAGCTGTTTTTT
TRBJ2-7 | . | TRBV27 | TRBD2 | CASSLYAGGLYEQYF | TGTGCCAGCAGTTTATACGCGGGAGGGCTCTACGAGCAGTACTTC
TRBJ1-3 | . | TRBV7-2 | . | CASSPRRGGDTIYF | TGTGCCAGCAGCCCCCGTCGGGGAGGGGACACCATATATTTT